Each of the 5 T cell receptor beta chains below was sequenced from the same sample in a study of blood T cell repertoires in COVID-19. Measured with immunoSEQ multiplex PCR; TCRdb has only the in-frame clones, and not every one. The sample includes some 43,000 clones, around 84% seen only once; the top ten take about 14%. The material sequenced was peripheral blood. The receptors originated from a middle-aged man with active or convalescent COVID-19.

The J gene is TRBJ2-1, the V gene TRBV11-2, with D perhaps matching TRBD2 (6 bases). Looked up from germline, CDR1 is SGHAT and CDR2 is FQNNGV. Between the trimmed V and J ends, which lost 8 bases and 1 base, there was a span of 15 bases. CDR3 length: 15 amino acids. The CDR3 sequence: CASAEGTWSYNEQFF. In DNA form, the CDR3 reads TGTGCCAGCGCGGAGGGGACCTGGTCCTACAATGAGCAGTTCTTC.

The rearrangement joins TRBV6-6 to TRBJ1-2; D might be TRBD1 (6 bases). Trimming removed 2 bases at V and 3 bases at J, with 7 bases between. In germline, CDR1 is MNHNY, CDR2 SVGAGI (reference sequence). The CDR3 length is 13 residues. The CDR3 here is CASSYNRDYGYTF. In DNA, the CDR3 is TGTGCCAGCAGTTACAACAGGGACTATGGCTACACCTTC.

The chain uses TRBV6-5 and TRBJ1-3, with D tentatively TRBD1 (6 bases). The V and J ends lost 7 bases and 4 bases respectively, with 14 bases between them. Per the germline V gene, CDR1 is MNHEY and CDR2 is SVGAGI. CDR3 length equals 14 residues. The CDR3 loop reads CASILRGRGNTIYF. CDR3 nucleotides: TGTGCCAGCATTCTCAGGGGCCGGGGAAACACCATATATTTT.

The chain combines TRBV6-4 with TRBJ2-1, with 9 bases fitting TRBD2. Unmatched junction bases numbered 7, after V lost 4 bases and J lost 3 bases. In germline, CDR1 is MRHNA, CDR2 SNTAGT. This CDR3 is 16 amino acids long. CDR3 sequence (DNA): TGTGCCAGCAGTGTCCGCGGGGGGGCGGGCTACAATGAGCAGTTCTTC. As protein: CASSVRGGAGYNEQFF.

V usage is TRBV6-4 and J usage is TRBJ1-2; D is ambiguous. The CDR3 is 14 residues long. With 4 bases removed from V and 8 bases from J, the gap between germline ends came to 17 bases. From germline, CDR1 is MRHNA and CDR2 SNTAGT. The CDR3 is CASSAEPLARGYTF. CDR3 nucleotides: TGTGCCAGCAGTGCCGAACCCCTTGCTCGGGGCTACACCTTC.